This TCR beta chain was sequenced in a study of neurological immune-mediated disorders. In this sample, this clonotype turned up many times. One entry per CDR3 protein results from TCRdb running MiXCR on the 5' RACE reads. Of 35,000 to 40,000 distinct CDR3 sequences detected, roughly 2.5% appear once; the ten largest clones hold approximately 2.3%. Trimming took 4 bases from V and 0 from J; bases not matched to a gene: 6. The CDR3 is 15 residues long. CDR1 LGHDT and CDR2 YNNKEL come from the germline V gene (reference sequence). The chain combines TRBV3-1 with TRBJ2-7, with TRBD1 matching over 7 bases. Sequenced material: PBMCs. The sequence came from a man in his fifties with multiple sclerosis. CDR3 DNA: TGTGCCAGCAGCCGACAACCAGGGGGCTCCTACGAGCAGTACTTC. Translation gives CASSRQPGGSYEQYF.